The 25 T cell receptor beta chains reported below all come from one sample, sequenced in a study of T cell responses to AZD1222 COVID-19 vaccine. Some clones are missing from TCRdb's copy, which holds only in-frame ones; the method was immunoSEQ multiplex PCR. This table has 100,000 to 120,000 clones, roughly 90% appearing once. The sample was peripheral blood, taken 28 days after the second AZD1222 dose. Receptors were obtained from an adult who received the AZD1222 COVID-19 vaccine.

This chain links TRBV29-1 with TRBJ2-5; no definite D call. Trimming stripped 7 bases from V and 2 bases from J, with 5 bases between. The CDR3 sequence is 10 residues long. Germline lookup yields CDR1 SQVTM and CDR2 ANQGSEA. CDR3 coding DNA: TGCAGCGGATATCAAGAGACCCAGTACTTC. Translating it yields CSGYQETQYF.

The chain links TRBV16 to TRBJ2-7; 7 positions match TRBD1. V was pared by 5 bases and J by 5 bases, with 12 bases of the junction left unmatched. The CDR3 sequence is 15 residues long. The germline CDR1 and CDR2 sequences are KGHSY and FQNENV. The CDR3 region is CASSGRDSLGNEQYF. The CDR3 nucleotides are TGTGCCAGCAGCGGCCGGGACAGTTTGGGCAACGAGCAGTACTTC.

The chain combines TRBV5-1 with TRBJ1-2; D possibly corresponds to TRBD1 (5 bases). Per germline, CDR1 SGHRS and CDR2 YFSETQ. V lost 0 bases and J lost 4, with 10 bases in between. This CDR3 is built from 14 residues. The CDR3 loop is CASSLEGRGYGYTF. The CDR3 bases are TGCGCCAGCAGCTTGGAGGGACGCGGCTATGGCTACACCTTC.

The chain links TRBV2 to TRBJ1-5; tentative D call: TRBD1 (5 bases). Trimming took off 6 bases at V and 1 base at J, with 13 bases between the two ends. CDR1 and CDR2 (germline): SNHLY, FYNNEI. The CDR3 has 15 residues. CDR3 coding DNA: TGTGCCAGCAGAGGGGAGGCAGGGAGCAATCAGCCCCAGCATTTT. It codes for CASRGEAGSNQPQHF.

The chain combines TRBV18 with TRBJ1-3; possible D gene TRBD1, 5 bases. V was shortened by 5 bases and J by 6 bases, with 11 bases between the two germline ends. The CDR3 spans 13 residues. CDR1 KGHSH and CDR2 LQKENI come from the germline V gene. The CDR3 DNA reads TGTGCCAGCTCAAGGCAGGGAGTAAACACCATATATTTT. It codes for CASSRQGVNTIYF. The full variable domain, with the rest looked up from reference TRBV18 and TRBJ1-3, is NAGVMQNPRHLVRRRGQEARLRCSPMKGHSHVYWYRQLPEEGLKFMVYLQKENIIDESGMPKERFSAEFPKEGPSILRIQQVVRGDSAAYFCASSRQGVNTIYFGEGSWLTVV.

The sample holds a few counts of this clone. The chain uses TRBV28 and TRBJ1-5; 10 bases match TRBD1. Germline V CDR1 and CDR2: MDHEN, SYDVKM. The CDR3 consists of 17 residues. After removal of 10 bases from V and 0 bases from J, the junction contained 12 bases not matched to a gene. CDR3 nucleotide sequence: TGTGCCACTCAGGGGGGACAGGGGACTTATAGCAATCAGCCCCAGCATTTT. Amino acid sequence: CATQGGQGTYSNQPQHF.

Here the CDR3 DNA reads TGCGCCAGCAGCCAAGATACAGGCTCTAATGAAAAACTGTTTTTT. It is translated as CASSQDTGSNEKLFF. The V gene is TRBV4-1, the J gene TRBJ1-4, with a possible D match to TRBD1 (5 bases). The CDR3 is made up of 15 amino acids. The germline V and J ends were trimmed by 0 bases and 3 bases, with 8 bases remaining between them. In germline, CDR1 is MGHRA, CDR2 YSYEKL.

J is TRBJ2-7 and V is TRBV6-5; D gene ambiguous. The germline V gene encodes CDR1 MNHEY and CDR2 SVGAGI. The V gene lost 5 bases and the J gene lost 0 bases, with 8 bases spanning the gap. The CDR3 has 13 residues. The DNA of the CDR3 is TGTGCCAGCAGTCGACATTTCTCCTACGAGCAGTACTTC. Translation: CASSRHFSYEQYF.

The chain carries TRBV12-2 and TRBJ1-5. TRBV12-2 is described as a pseudogene. CDR3 length: 13 amino acids. The CDR3 protein is CASRLSRNQPQHF. DNA of the CDR3: TGTGCAAGTCGCCTGTCCCGCAATCAGCCCCAGCATTTT.

The V and J genes are TRBV19 and TRBJ2-1; 7 bases match TRBD1. Per germline, CDR1 LNHDA and CDR2 SQIVND (reference sequence). V gave up 7 bases and J gave up 5 bases; unmatched junction bases: 8. The CDR3 extends over 14 amino acids. In DNA, the CDR3 is TGTGCCAGTACCACAGGGGTCTTCCACAATGAGCAGTTCTTC. It yields the protein CASTTGVFHNEQFF.

The rearrangement links TRBV28 to TRBJ2-6; D might be TRBD1 (6 bases). Between the trimmed V and J ends, which lost 5 bases and 0 bases, there was a span of 11 bases. Germline V lookup: CDR1 MDHEN, CDR2 SYDVKM. There are 16 residues in the CDR3. CDR3 loop: CASSPYRDSGANVLTF. As DNA, the CDR3 is TGTGCCAGCAGTCCTTACAGGGACTCTGGGGCCAACGTCCTGACTTTC.

This clone was observed once. The gene calls are TRBV3-1 (or the pseudogene TRBV3-2) and TRBJ1-4; 7 bases match TRBD1. Per germline, CDR1 LGHDT and CDR2 YNNKEL (reference sequence). This CDR3 has 17 residues. Trimming at V came to 0 bases and at J to 7 bases, leaving 11 bases not matched to a gene. CDR3 in DNA: TGTGCCAGCAGCCAAGACAGGGGGTACCAGCGCGGTGAAAAACTGTTTTTT. Encoded protein: CASSQDRGYQRGEKLFF.

V usage is TRBV27 and J usage is TRBJ1-1, with a possible D match to TRBD1 (6 bases). Germline CDR1 MNHEY, CDR2 SMNVEV (reference sequence). CDR3 length: 12 amino acids. The ends were cut back, 4 bases at V and 12 bases at J, with 15 bases in the middle. CDR3 protein: CASSWTGTPSFF. In DNA form, the CDR3 reads TGTGCCAGCAGTTGGACCGGGACACCGTCTTTCTTT.

This chain uses TRBV10-3 with TRBJ1-3, with 9 bases that match TRBD1. Germline loops: CDR1 ENHRY, CDR2 SYGVKD. V trimming: 10 bases; J trimming: 0 bases; junction bases outside the gene matches: 10. The CDR3 consists of 16 residues. CDR3 sequence reads: CATRGTGKTSGNTIYF. Written as DNA, the CDR3 is TGTGCCACCCGCGGGACAGGGAAAACCTCTGGAAACACCATATATTTT.

The chain couples TRBV9 to TRBJ1-6, with a possible D match to TRBD1 (6 bases). Germline CDR1 SGDLS, CDR2 YYNGEE. Between the trimmed V and J ends, which lost 1 base and 5 bases, there was a span of 10 bases. The CDR3 spans 15 residues. CDR3 DNA: TGTGCCAGCAGCGTAACCGGGACAAATAATTCACCCCTCCACTTT. It is translated as CASSVTGTNNSPLHF.

The sample holds one count of this clone. CDR3 sequence reads: CASSLGGTGDGYGYTF. In DNA, the CDR3 is TGCGCCAGCAGCTTGGGCGGGACAGGGGACGGCTATGGCTACACCTTC. The rearrangement joins TRBV5-1 to TRBJ1-2; the match to TRBD1 covers 10 bases. The junction had 6 bases not matched to a gene; V was cut back by 0 bases and J by 4 bases. Germline CDR1 is SGHRS and CDR2 is YFSETQ. The CDR3 loop spans 16 amino acids. The full variable domain, rest sourced from reference TRBV5-1 and TRBJ1-2, is KAGVTQTPRYLIKTRGQQVTLSCSPISGHRSVSWYQQTPGQGLQFLFEYFSETQRNKGNFPGRFSGRQFSNSRSEMNVSTLELGDSALYLCASSLGGTGDGYGYTFGSGTRLTVV.

DNA of the CDR3: TGTGCCAGCAGCTCTCACCGCCAAGAGACCCAGTACTTC. As protein: CASSSHRQETQYF. V usage is TRBV7-2 and J usage is TRBJ2-5; D is uncertain. V was pared by 4 bases and J by 1 base, with 7 bases between. There are 13 residues in the CDR3. Per germline, CDR1 SGHTA and CDR2 FQGNSA.

The rearrangement joins TRBV28 to TRBJ2-1; 7 bases are a match to TRBD2. V dropped 6 bases and J dropped 10; count of bases not matched to a gene: 15. CDR1 and CDR2 (germline): MDHEN, SYDVKM. This CDR3 is 15 amino acids long. The CDR3 sequence is CASSSPWRELTEQFF. CDR3 nucleotide sequence: TGTGCCAGCAGCTCCCCCTGGCGGGAGCTCACCGAGCAGTTCTTC.

CDR3 loop: CASSVDGGREQYF. The CDR3 DNA is TGTGCCAGCAGCGTAGACGGGGGGCGCGAGCAGTACTTC. This chain links TRBV7-8 with TRBJ2-7, with D possibly matching TRBD2 (7 bases). Trimming pared 5 bases from V and 6 bases from J, leaving 14 bases between. The CDR3 consists of 13 residues. Germline assignment: CDR1 SGHVS and CDR2 FQNEAQ.

The rearrangement links TRBV3-1 (or the pseudogene TRBV3-2) to TRBJ1-5; D is possibly TRBD1 (5 bases). There are 15 residues in the CDR3. The V and J ends lost 1 base and 5 bases respectively, with 12 bases between them. CDR1 LGHDT and CDR2 YNNKEL come from the germline V gene (reference sequence). The CDR3 loop is CASSQAGTGDQPQHF. The CDR3 DNA follows: TGTGCCAGCAGCCAAGCTGGGACGGGAGATCAGCCCCAGCATTTT.

The V call is TRBV6-4, the J call TRBJ1-1; 8 bases are shared with TRBD1. The CDR3 consists of 16 residues. Unmatched junction bases numbered 12, after V lost 5 bases and J lost 4 bases. Germline CDR1 MRHNA, CDR2 SNTAGT. The CDR3 loop reads CASSRTGTGESTEAFF. In DNA form, the CDR3 reads TGTGCCAGCAGTCGGACAGGGACGGGGGAAAGCACTGAAGCTTTCTTT.

The chain couples TRBV11-1 to TRBJ2-1; 10 positions match TRBD1. Per the germline V gene, CDR1 is SGHAT and CDR2 is FQDESV (reference sequence). Trimming took 5 bases from V and 5 from J; bases not matched to a gene: 6. This CDR3 has 15 amino acids. CDR3 residues: CASSLTGTGDNEQFF. The CDR3 DNA reads TGTGCCAGCAGCCTAACCGGGACAGGGGACAATGAGCAGTTCTTC. The full variable domain, in which reference TRBV11-1 and TRBJ2-1 provide the parts outside the CDR3, is EAEVAQSPRYKITEKSQAVAFWCDPISGHATLYWYRQILGQGPELLVQFQDESVVDDSQLPKDRFSAERLKGVDSTLKIQPAELGDSAMYLCASSLTGTGDNEQFFGPGTRLTVL.

The chain carries TRBV4-1 and TRBJ2-5; TRBD2 agrees at 10 bases. Germline V lookup: CDR1 MGHRA, CDR2 YSYEKL. Losses at the gene ends were 8 bases for V and 5 bases for J; bases not matched to a gene: 17. The CDR3 covers 17 residues. Written as DNA, the CDR3 is TGCGCCAGCTCCAACGGCCCGCTAGCGGGAGTGGGGGAGACCCAGTACTTC. Amino acid sequence: CASSNGPLAGVGETQYF.

The chain has TRBV28 and TRBJ2-5; tentative D call: TRBD1 (6 bases). The germline V gene encodes CDR1 MDHEN and CDR2 SYDVKM. The CDR3 sequence is 14 residues long. V was cut by 5 bases and J by 7 bases, with 17 bases left in between. The CDR3: CASSPGHDVGTQYF. CDR3 DNA sequence: TGTGCCAGCAGTCCGGGACATGATGTGGGGACCCAGTACTTC.

This rearrangement joins TRBV6-2 or TRBV6-3 to TRBJ2-1; TRBD2 matches 8 bases. V gave up 2 bases and J gave up 7 bases; unmatched junction bases: 7. Germline V gives CDR1 MNHEY, CDR2 SVGEGT. The CDR3 sequence is 15 residues long. As DNA, the CDR3 is TGTGCCAGCAGTTACGACGGGGGGGCCTCGAATGAGCAGTTCTTC. Translation gives CASSYDGGASNEQFF.